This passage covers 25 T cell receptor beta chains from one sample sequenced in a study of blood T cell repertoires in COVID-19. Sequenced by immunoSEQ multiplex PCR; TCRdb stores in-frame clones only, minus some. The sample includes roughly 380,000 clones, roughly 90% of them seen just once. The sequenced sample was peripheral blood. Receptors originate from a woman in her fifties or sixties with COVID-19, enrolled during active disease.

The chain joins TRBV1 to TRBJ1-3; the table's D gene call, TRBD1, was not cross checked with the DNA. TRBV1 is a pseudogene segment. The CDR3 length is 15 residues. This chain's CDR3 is CTSSQPRTGLAPIYF. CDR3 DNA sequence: TGCACCAGCAGCCAGCCCCGAACAGGGTTGGCGCCCATATATTTT.

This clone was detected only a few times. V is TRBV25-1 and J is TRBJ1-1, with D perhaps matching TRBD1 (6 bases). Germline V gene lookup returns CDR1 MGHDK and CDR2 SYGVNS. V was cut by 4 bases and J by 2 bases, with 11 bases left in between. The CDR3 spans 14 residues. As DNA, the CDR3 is TGTGCCAGCAGTGGCACCGGGACAAACACTGAAGCTTTCTTT. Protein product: CASSGTGTNTEAFF. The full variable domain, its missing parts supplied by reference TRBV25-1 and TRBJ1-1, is EADIYQTPRYLVIGTGKKITLECSQTMGHDKMYWYQQDPGMELHLIHYSYGVNSTEKGDLSSESTVSRIRTEHFPLTLESARPSHTSQYLCASSGTGTNTEAFFGQGTRLTVV.

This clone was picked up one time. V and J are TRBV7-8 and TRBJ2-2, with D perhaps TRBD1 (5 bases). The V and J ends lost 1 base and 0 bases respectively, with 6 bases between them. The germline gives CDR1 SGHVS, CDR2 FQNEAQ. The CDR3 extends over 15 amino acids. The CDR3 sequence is CASSLGTTNTGELFF. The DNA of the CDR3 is TGTGCCAGCAGCTTAGGGACAACGAACACCGGGGAGCTGTTTTTT. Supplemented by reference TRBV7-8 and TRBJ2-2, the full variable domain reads GAGVSQSPRYKVAKRGQDVALRCDPISGHVSLFWYQQALGQGPEFLTYFQNEAQLDKSGLPSDRFFAERPEGSVSTLKIQRTQQEDSAVYLCASSLGTTNTGELFFGEGSRLTVL.

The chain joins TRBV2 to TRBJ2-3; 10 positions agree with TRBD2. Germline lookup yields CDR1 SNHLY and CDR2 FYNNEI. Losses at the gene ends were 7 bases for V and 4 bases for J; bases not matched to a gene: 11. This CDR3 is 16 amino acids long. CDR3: CASTRGAGGPPDTQYF. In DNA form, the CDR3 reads TGTGCCAGCACAAGGGGAGCGGGGGGGCCCCCAGATACGCAGTATTTT.

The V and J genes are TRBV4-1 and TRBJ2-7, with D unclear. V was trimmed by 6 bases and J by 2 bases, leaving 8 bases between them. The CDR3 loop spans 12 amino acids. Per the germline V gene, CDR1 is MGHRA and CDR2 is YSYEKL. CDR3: CASSGGPYEQYF. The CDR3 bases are TGCGCCAGCAGTGGTGGGCCCTACGAGCAGTACTTC.

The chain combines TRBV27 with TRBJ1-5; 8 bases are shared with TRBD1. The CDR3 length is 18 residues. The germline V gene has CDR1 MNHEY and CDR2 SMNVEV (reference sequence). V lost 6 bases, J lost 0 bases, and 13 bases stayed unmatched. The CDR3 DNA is TGTGCCAGCAGCAAAACGGGGACAGGATATTATAGCAATCAGCCCCAGCATTTT. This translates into CASSKTGTGYYSNQPQHF.

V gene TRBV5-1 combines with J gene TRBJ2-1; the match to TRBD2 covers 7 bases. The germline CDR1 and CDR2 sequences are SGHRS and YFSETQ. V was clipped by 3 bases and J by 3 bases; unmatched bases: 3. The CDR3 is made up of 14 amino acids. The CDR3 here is CASSYGGYYNEQFF. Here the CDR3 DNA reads TGCGCCAGCAGCTACGGGGGGTACTACAATGAGCAGTTCTTC.

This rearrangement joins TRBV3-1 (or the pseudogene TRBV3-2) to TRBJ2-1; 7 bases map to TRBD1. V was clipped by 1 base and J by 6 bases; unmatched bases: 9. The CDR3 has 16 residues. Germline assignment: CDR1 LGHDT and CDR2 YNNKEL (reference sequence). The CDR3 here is CASSQAPQGIPNEQFF. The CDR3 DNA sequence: TGTGCCAGCAGCCAAGCTCCACAGGGGATACCCAATGAGCAGTTCTTC.

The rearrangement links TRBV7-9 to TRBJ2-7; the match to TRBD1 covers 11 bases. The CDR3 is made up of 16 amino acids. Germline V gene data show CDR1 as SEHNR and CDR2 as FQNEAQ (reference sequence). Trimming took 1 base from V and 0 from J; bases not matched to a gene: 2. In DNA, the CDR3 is TGTGCCAGCAGCTTAGGGGGACAGGGGGTCTCCTACGAGCAGTACTTC. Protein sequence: CASSLGGQGVSYEQYF.

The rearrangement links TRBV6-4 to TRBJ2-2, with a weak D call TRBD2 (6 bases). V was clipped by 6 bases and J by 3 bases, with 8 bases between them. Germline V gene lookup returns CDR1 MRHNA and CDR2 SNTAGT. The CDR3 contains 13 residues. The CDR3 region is CASSPSDTGELFF. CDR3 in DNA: TGTGCCAGCAGCCCTAGCGACACCGGGGAGCTGTTTTTT.

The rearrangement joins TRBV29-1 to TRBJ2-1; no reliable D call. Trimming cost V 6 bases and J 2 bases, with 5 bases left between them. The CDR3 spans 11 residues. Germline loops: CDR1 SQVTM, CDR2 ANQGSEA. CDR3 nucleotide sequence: TGCAGCGTCAAAACCTACAATGAGCAGTTCTTC. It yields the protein CSVKTYNEQFF.

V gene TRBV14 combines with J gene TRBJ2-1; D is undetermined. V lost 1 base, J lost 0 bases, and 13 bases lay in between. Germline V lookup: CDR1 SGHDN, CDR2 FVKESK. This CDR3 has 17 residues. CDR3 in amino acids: CASSQGRSWSSYNEQFF. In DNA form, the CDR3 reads TGTGCCAGCAGCCAAGGCCGCAGCTGGAGCTCCTACAATGAGCAGTTCTTC.

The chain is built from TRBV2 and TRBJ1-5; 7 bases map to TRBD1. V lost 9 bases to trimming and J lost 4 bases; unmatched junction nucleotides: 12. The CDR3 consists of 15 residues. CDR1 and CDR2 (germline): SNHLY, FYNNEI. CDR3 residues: CASSSRQGRNQPQHF. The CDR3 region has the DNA TGTGCCAGTTCATCGCGACAGGGACGAAATCAGCCCCAGCATTTT.

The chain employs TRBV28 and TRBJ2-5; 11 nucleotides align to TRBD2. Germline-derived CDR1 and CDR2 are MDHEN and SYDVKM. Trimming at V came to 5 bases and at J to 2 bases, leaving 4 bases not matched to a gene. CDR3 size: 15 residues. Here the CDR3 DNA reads TGTGCCAGCAGTCGGGGACTAGCGGTTCAAGAGACCCAGTACTTC. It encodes CASSRGLAVQETQYF.

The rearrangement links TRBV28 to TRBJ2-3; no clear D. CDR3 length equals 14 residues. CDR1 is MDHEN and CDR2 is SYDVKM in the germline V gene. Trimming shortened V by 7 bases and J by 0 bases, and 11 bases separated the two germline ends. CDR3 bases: TGTGCCAGCATCCCAGAATTTAGCACAGATACGCAGTATTTT. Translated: CASIPEFSTDTQYF.

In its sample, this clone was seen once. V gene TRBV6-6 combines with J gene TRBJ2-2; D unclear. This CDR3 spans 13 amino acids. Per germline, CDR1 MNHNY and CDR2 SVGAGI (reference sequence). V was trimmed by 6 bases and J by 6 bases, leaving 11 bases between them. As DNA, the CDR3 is TGTGCCAGCAGCTCCCCGGGTTCCGGGGAGCTGTTTTTT. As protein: CASSSPGSGELFF.

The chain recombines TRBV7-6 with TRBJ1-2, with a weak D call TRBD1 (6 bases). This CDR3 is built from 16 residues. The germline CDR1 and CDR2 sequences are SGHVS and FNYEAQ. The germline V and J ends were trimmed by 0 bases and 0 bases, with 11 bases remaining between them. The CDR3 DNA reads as TGTGCCAGCAGCTTAGCGAAGGGGGAGTCTAACTATGGCTACACCTTC. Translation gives CASSLAKGESNYGYTF.

The CDR3 region has the DNA TGTGCCAGCAGCCAAGTTGGGACTCCCTCCTACAATGAGCAGTTCTTC. This encodes CASSQVGTPSYNEQFF. The chain uses TRBV3-1 (or the pseudogene TRBV3-2) and TRBJ2-1, with a possible D match to TRBD2 (6 bases). With 1 base removed from V and 0 bases from J, the gap between germline ends came to 10 bases. CDR1 and CDR2 from the germline V gene are LGHDT and YNNKEL (reference sequence). The CDR3 is made up of 16 amino acids.

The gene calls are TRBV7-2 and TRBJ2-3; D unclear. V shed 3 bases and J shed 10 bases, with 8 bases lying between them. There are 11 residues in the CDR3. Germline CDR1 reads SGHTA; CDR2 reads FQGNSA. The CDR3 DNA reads TGTGCCAGCAGCTTTGGAGCGCCGCAGTATTTT. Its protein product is CASSFGAPQYF. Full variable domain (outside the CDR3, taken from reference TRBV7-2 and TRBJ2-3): GAGVSQSPSNKVTEKGKDVELRCDPISGHTALYWYRQSLGQGLEFLIYFQGNSAPDKSGLPSDRFSAERTGGSVSTLTIQRTQQEDSAVYLCASSFGAPQYFGPGTRLTVL.

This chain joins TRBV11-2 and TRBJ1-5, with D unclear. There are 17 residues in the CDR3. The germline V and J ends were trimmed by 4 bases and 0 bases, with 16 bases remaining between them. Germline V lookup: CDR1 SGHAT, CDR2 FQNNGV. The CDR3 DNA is TGTGCCAGCAGCTCGGCCCCACATGAGGTTAGCAATCAGCCCCAGCATTTT. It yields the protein CASSSAPHEVSNQPQHF. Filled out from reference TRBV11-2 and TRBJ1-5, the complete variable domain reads EAGVAQSPRYKIIEKRQSVAFWCNPISGHATLYWYQQILGQGPKLLIQFQNNGVVDDSQLPKDRFSAERLKGVDSTLKIQPAKLEDSAVYLCASSSAPHEVSNQPQHFGDGTRLSIL.

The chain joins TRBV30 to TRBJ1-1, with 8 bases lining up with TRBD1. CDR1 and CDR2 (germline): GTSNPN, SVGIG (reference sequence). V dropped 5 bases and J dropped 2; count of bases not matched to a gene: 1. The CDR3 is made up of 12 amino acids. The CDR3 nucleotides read TGTGCCTGGGGGACAGGTAACACTGAAGCTTTCTTT. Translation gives CAWGTGNTEAFF.

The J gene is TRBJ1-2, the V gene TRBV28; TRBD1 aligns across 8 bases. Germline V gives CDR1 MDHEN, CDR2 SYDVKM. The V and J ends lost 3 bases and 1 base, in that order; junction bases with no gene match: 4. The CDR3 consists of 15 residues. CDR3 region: CASSFPRGHNYGYTF. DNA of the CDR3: TGTGCCAGCAGTTTTCCCAGGGGGCATAACTATGGCTACACCTTC.

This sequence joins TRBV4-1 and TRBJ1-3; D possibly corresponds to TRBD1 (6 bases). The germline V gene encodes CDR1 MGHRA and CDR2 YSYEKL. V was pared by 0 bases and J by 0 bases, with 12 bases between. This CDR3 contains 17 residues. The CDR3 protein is CASSQDGPGASGNTIYF. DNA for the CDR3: TGCGCCAGCAGCCAAGATGGTCCAGGGGCCTCTGGAAACACCATATATTTT.

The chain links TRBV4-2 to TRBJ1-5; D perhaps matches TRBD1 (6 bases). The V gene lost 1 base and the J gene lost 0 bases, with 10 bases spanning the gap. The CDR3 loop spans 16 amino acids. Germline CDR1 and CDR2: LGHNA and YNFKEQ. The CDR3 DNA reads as TGTGCCAGCAGCCAAGGGACAGCCTATAGCAATCAGCCCCAGCATTTT. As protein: CASSQGTAYSNQPQHF.

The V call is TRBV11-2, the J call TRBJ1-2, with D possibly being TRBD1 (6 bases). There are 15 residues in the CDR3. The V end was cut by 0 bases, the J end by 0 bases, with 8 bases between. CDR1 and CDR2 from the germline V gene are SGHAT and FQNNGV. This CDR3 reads CASSLERTANYGYTF. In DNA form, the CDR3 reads TGTGCCAGCAGCTTAGAACGGACAGCTAACTATGGCTACACCTTC.